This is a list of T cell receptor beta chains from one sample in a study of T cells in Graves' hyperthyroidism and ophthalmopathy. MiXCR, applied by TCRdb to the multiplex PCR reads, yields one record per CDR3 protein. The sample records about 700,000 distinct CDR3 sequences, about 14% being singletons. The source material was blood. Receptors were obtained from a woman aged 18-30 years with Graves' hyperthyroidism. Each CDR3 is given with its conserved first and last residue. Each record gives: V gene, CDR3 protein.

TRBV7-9 CASRGTAGEQFF
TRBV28 CASSLEAILTYNEQFF
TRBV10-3 CAISRQGNTEAFF
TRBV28 CASSPAGQGTSGRAYEQFF
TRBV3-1 CASSQTLAGGIIKNIQYF
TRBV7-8 CASSLGGGRKTNEKLFF
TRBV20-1 CSARTSARSYNEQFF
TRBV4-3 CASSQESGSSYNEQFF
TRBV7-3 CASSTLGGLTGELFF
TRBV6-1 CASMGTETYEQYF
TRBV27 CASTKTLGAGLSNEQFF
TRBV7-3 CASSLEGDSLNEQFF
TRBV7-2 CASSSDRGLVSGANVLTF
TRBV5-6 CASSLSAAGYTF
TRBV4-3 CASSQAGTGPEKGTGELFF
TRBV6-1 CASSEWAGGNTEAFF
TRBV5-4 CASSFGGTVAGNTIYF
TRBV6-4 CASRYRTGEGGYTF
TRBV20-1 CSARWGRGRETQYF
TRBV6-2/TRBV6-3 CASSESRKLFF
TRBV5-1 CASSLNPTSKMNTEAFF
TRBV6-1 CASSERSGANVLTF
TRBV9 CASSTRGNNEQFF
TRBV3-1 CASSPTGVSNSPLHF
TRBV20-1 CSALGGPSGINTQYF
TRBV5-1 CASSLSSGLTDTQYF
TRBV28 CASSLFRGKGYTF
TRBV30 CAWGLAGTYEQYF
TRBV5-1 CASSLATDYGYTF
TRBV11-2 CASSSPGLAGAGFSDTQYF
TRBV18 CASSELGHEQYF
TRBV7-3 CASSLRSGALNTGELFF
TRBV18 CASSPRVDNEKLFF
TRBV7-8 CASREKRLAGFTDTQYF
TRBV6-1 CASSEYGNEQFF
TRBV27 CASSFRGENIQYF
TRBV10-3 CAISSSGSPPREQYF